The 28 T cell receptor beta chains listed next were all sequenced from one sample in a study of blood T cell repertoires in COVID-19. Assay: immunoSEQ multiplex PCR; the TCRdb copy retains only in-frame clones and omits some. The sample lists 150,000 to 200,000 clones, over 75% occurring once. The sample consisted of peripheral blood. The source of these receptors is an older woman with acute or convalescent COVID-19.

The chain recombines TRBV24-1 with TRBJ2-2; tentatively, D is TRBD1 (5 bases). Germline-derived CDR1 and CDR2 are KGHDR and SFDVKD. The CDR3 is 15 amino acids. V lost 10 bases to trimming and J lost 0 bases, with 14 bases between them. The CDR3 DNA reads TGTGCCACTCAAGGGGCAGACCCGAACACCGGGGAGCTGTTTTTT. Translating it yields CATQGADPNTGELFF.

The chain couples TRBV7-6 to TRBJ2-5, with 9 bases matching TRBD1. CDR1 SGHVS and CDR2 FNYEAQ come from the germline V gene. This CDR3 is built from 16 residues. After removal of 5 bases from V and 5 bases from J, the junction contained 12 bases not matched to a gene. The CDR3 spells CASSRTGTGWSETQYF. The CDR3 region has the DNA TGTGCCAGCAGCCGAACCGGGACAGGGTGGTCGGAGACCCAGTACTTC.

The J gene is TRBJ1-5, the V gene TRBV3-1 (or the pseudogene TRBV3-2); the match to TRBD1 covers 9 bases. The germline V gene has CDR1 LGHDT and CDR2 YNNKEL (reference sequence). The length of the CDR3 is 18 residues. V shed 4 bases and J 4 bases; nucleotides not matched to a gene: 14. The CDR3 loop reads CASSPNLGTGKDNQPQHF. CDR3 DNA sequence: TGTGCCAGCAGCCCGAACCTCGGGACAGGGAAGGATAATCAGCCCCAGCATTTT.

This CDR3 is CASSPDRLYEKLFF. CDR3 nucleotides: TGTGCCAGTAGTCCAGACAGGCTATATGAAAAACTGTTTTTT. The chain has TRBV19 and TRBJ1-4, with D possibly TRBD1 on 6 matching bases. Deletions cut 5 bases from V and 6 bases from J, with 13 bases between. Germline values: CDR1 LNHDA, CDR2 SQIVND (reference sequence). CDR3 length: 14 amino acids.

The chain couples TRBV9 to TRBJ2-1; 7 bases fit TRBD2. V lost 6 bases and J lost 0; bases outside the gene matches: 12. The germline V gene has CDR1 SGDLS and CDR2 YYNGEE. This CDR3 has 17 residues. CDR3 bases: TGTGCCAGCACCCGCGGGGGAGATTCGAGCTCCTACAATGAGCAGTTCTTC. This sequence encodes CASTRGGDSSSYNEQFF.

This chain connects TRBV5-1 to TRBJ2-5; D gene ambiguous. The V end lost 0 bases, the J end lost 5 bases, and 8 bases lay between the germline ends. This CDR3 is 13 amino acids long. Germline V gives CDR1 SGHRS, CDR2 YFSETQ. The CDR3 loop is CASSLDTFETQYF. CDR3 DNA: TGCGCCAGCAGCTTGGATACTTTCGAGACCCAGTACTTC.

The gene calls are TRBV6-5 and TRBJ1-1; TRBD1 aligns across 10 bases. In germline, CDR1 is MNHEY, CDR2 SVGAGI. Trimming at V came to 3 bases and at J to 11 bases, leaving 3 bases not matched to a gene. The CDR3 totals 12 residues. For the CDR3, the DNA is TGTGCCAGCAGTTATGCGGGACAGGGGGCTTTCTTT. This codes for CASSYAGQGAFF.

This sequence joins TRBV5-1 and TRBJ2-3; 7 bases agree with TRBD1. The germline V gene has CDR1 SGHRS and CDR2 YFSETQ. The CDR3 spans 14 residues. The V gene end was trimmed by 4 bases and the J gene end by 3 bases; junction bases not matched to a gene: 5. CDR3 in amino acids: CASSHRQGTDTQYF. In DNA form, the CDR3 reads TGCGCCAGCAGCCACCGACAGGGAACAGATACGCAGTATTTT.

The V and J genes are TRBV7-2 and TRBJ2-7; 9 bases line up with TRBD2. The CDR3 consists of 15 residues. In germline, CDR1 is SGHTA, CDR2 FQGNSA. V shed 2 bases, J shed 4 bases, and the junction held 6 bases outside the gene matches. DNA of the CDR3: TGTGCCAGCAGCTTAAATAGCGGGAGCTCTTACGAGCAGTACTTC. This translates into CASSLNSGSSYEQYF.

The rearrangement links TRBV4-1 to TRBJ1-2, with 7 bases lining up with TRBD1. Germline V CDR1 and CDR2: MGHRA, YSYEKL. V shed 1 base, J shed 5 bases, and the junction held 7 bases outside the gene matches. The CDR3 is made up of 15 amino acids. The CDR3 DNA reads as TGCGCCAGCAGCCAAGCCATGACAGGGCTTTATGGCTACACCTTC. It translates to CASSQAMTGLYGYTF.

This sequence joins TRBV24-1 and TRBJ1-5; D is perhaps TRBD1 (6 bases). The CDR3 sequence is 13 residues long. Germline V lookup: CDR1 KGHDR, CDR2 SFDVKD. Deletions cut 6 bases from V and 8 bases from J, with 13 bases between. As DNA, the CDR3 is TGTGCCACCAGTCGTCTACAGGGAGAGCCCCAGCATTTT. It yields the protein CATSRLQGEPQHF.

This rearrangement joins TRBV5-6 to TRBJ1-2; D gene unclear. Germline CDR1 is SGHDT and CDR2 is YYEEEE. The CDR3 consists of 13 residues. The V end was cut by 0 bases, the J end by 2 bases, with 5 bases between. In nucleotides, the CDR3 is TGTGCCAGCAGCTTGGACATCAACTATGGCTACACCTTC. Protein product: CASSLDINYGYTF.

The chain combines TRBV29-1 with TRBJ2-2, with a weak D call TRBD2 (5 bases). Germline V gives CDR1 SQVTM, CDR2 ANQGSEA. The CDR3 loop spans 15 amino acids. V was pared by 6 bases and J by 2 bases, with 16 bases between. In DNA form, the CDR3 reads TGCAGCGTAGAACTTTCAAGCGGTAACACCGGGGAGCTGTTTTTT. This codes for CSVELSSGNTGELFF.

V is TRBV19 and J is TRBJ2-2, with TRBD1 as a possible D gene (5 bases). V lost 9 bases and J 8 bases, leaving 19 bases between the germline ends. The CDR3 covers 14 residues. The germline V gene encodes CDR1 LNHDA and CDR2 SQIVND (reference sequence). The CDR3 here is CASSRTPTLGELFF. The DNA for the CDR3 is TGTGCCAGCTCACGGACACCTACGCTTGGGGAGCTGTTTTTT.

The chain employs TRBV4-2 and TRBJ2-1; the match to TRBD1 covers 9 bases. V was pared by 4 bases and J by 9 bases, with 7 bases of the junction left unmatched. The CDR3 has 14 residues. Germline values: CDR1 LGHNA, CDR2 YNFKEQ. The CDR3 here is CASSLRTGVREQFF. As DNA, the CDR3 is TGTGCCAGCAGCCTTCGGACAGGGGTACGTGAGCAGTTCTTC.

The chain couples TRBV7-3 to TRBJ2-3, with TRBD2 matching 12 bases. V gave up 5 bases and J gave up 4 bases; unmatched junction bases: 10. The CDR3 covers 17 residues. Per germline, CDR1 SGHTA and CDR2 FQGTGA. CDR3 DNA sequence: TGTGCCAGCAGCCTTAACCCGACTAGCGGGAGCGCAGATACGCAGTATTTT. It is translated as CASSLNPTSGSADTQYF.

V usage is TRBV9 and J usage is TRBJ2-7, with D possibly TRBD2 on 6 matching bases. V lost 4 bases and J lost 3, with 17 bases in between. This CDR3 has 15 amino acids. Per germline, CDR1 SGDLS and CDR2 YYNGEE. CDR3 DNA sequence: TGTGCCAGCAGCCCCCGAGGAGGGCCGATCTACGAGCAGTACTTC. Its translation is CASSPRGGPIYEQYF. Together with reference TRBV9 and TRBJ2-7, the CDR3 gives the full variable domain: DSGVTQTPKHLITATGQRVTLRCSPRSGDLSVYWYQQSLDQGLQFLIQYYNGEERAKGNILERFSAQQFPDLHSELNLSSLELGDSALYFCASSPRGGPIYEQYFGPGTRLTVT.

The chain employs TRBV6-2 or TRBV6-3 and TRBJ1-5; no clear D gene. Trimming removed 0 bases from V and 6 bases from J, with 15 bases in between. CDR3 length: 16 amino acids. Germline CDR1 is MNHEY and CDR2 is SVGEGT. The CDR3 nucleotides are TGTGCCAGCAGTTACTCCTCCGGGAGCCTAATTCAGCCCCAGCATTTT. It translates to CASSYSSGSLIQPQHF.

The chain combines TRBV3-1 (or the pseudogene TRBV3-2) with TRBJ1-6, with D unclear. This CDR3 has 15 residues. Germline loops: CDR1 LGHDT, CDR2 YNNKEL (reference sequence). Deletions cut 7 bases from V and 0 bases from J, with 10 bases between. CDR3 in amino acids: CASKEASSYNSPLHF. DNA for the CDR3: TGTGCCAGCAAGGAGGCGAGCTCCTATAATTCACCCCTCCACTTT.

The V gene is TRBV7-2, the J gene TRBJ2-1; TRBD2 aligns across 11 bases. With V trimmed by 1 base and J by 7 bases, 9 bases remained unmatched. The CDR3 extends over 17 amino acids. The V gene's germline CDR1 is SGHTA and CDR2 FQGNSA. DNA of the CDR3: TGTGCCAGCAGCTTAGAGACTAGCGGGATTCTTCGTAATGAGCAGTTCTTC. Amino acids: CASSLETSGILRNEQFF.

The chain links TRBV18 to TRBJ2-5; a weak D match, TRBD2 (6 bases). Germline V CDR1 and CDR2: KGHSH, LQKENI. The V end lost 6 bases, the J end lost 3 bases, and 14 bases lay between the germline ends. The CDR3 is made up of 14 amino acids. The CDR3 region is CASSRRGLEETQYF. CDR3 nucleotide sequence: TGTGCCAGCTCCCGGAGGGGACTTGAAGAGACCCAGTACTTC.

V is TRBV12-5 and J is TRBJ1-3, with no clear D. The CDR3 totals 14 residues. The V gene lost 9 bases and the J gene lost 0 bases, with 12 bases spanning the gap. Germline lookup yields CDR1 LGHNT and CDR2 FRNRAP. CDR3 in DNA: TGTGCTAGCGGAATGCGGAGCTCTGGAAACACCATATATTTT. Protein sequence: CASGMRSSGNTIYF.

V is TRBV18 and J is TRBJ2-7; 7 positions agree with TRBD1. J lost 2 bases, V lost 3 bases, and 7 bases had no gene match. The CDR3 covers 15 residues. Germline-derived CDR1 and CDR2 are KGHSH and LQKENI. CDR3 amino acids: CASSPGQAQTYEQYF. In nucleotides, the CDR3 is TGTGCCAGCTCACCTGGACAGGCGCAAACCTACGAGCAGTACTTC.

The chain couples TRBV5-1 to TRBJ2-2; D ambiguous. Germline lookup yields CDR1 SGHRS and CDR2 YFSETQ. CDR3 length: 14 amino acids. Trimming cost V 4 bases and J 6 bases, with 13 bases left between them. The DNA of the CDR3 is TGCGCCAGCAGCGGTCACGGTGCCTCCGGGGAGCTGTTTTTT. Its protein product is CASSGHGASGELFF.

V is TRBV5-1 and J is TRBJ1-6, with 7 bases identical to TRBD1. The CDR3 runs 14 residues. Germline loops: CDR1 SGHRS, CDR2 YFSETQ. The V gene end was trimmed by 5 bases and the J gene end by 9 bases; junction bases not matched to a gene: 8. CDR3 DNA sequence: TGCGCCAGCAGTATGGGACAGCCTAGTTCACCCCTCCACTTT. Protein sequence: CASSMGQPSSPLHF. Variable domain in full (rest from reference TRBV5-1 and TRBJ1-6): KAGVTQTPRYLIKTRGQQVTLSCSPISGHRSVSWYQQTPGQGLQFLFEYFSETQRNKGNFPGRFSGRQFSNSRSEMNVSTLELGDSALYLCASSMGQPSSPLHFGNGTRLTVT.

The rearrangement links TRBV10-2 to TRBJ2-5; TRBD2 might be the D (7 bases). Germline V gives CDR1 WSHSY, CDR2 SAAADI. This CDR3 has 15 amino acids. Trimming left V 6 bases short and J 5 bases short, with 19 bases between. DNA for the CDR3: TGCGCCAGCAGCAGGGAGGGGGAGATCGGGGAGACCCAGTACTTC. It yields the protein CASSREGEIGETQYF.

The chain combines TRBV19 with TRBJ1-1; D uncertain. The germline V gene has CDR1 LNHDA and CDR2 SQIVND (reference sequence). There are 15 residues in the CDR3. V lost 8 bases and J 4 bases, leaving 20 bases between the germline ends. CDR3 residues: CASLVQLGGRTEAFF. CDR3 nucleotides: TGTGCCAGTCTTGTGCAGTTGGGAGGTCGCACTGAAGCTTTCTTT.

The chain uses TRBV6-6 and TRBJ2-1; D perhaps matches TRBD1 (6 bases). This CDR3 is built from 14 residues. The germline gives CDR1 MNHNY, CDR2 SVGAGI (reference sequence). Trimming removed 6 bases at V and 7 bases at J, with 16 bases between. CDR3: CASSTLQGRNEQFF. In DNA, the CDR3 is TGTGCCAGCAGCACACTGCAGGGGAGAAATGAGCAGTTCTTC.